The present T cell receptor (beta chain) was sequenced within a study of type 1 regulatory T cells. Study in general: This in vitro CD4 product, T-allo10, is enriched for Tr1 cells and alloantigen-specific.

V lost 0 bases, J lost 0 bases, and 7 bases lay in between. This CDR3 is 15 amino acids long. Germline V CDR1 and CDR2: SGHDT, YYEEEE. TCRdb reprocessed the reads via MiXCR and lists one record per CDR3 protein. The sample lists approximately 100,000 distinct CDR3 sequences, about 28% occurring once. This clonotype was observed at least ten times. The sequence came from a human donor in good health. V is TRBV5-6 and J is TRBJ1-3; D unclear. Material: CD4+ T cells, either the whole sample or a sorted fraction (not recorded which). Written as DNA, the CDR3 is TGTGCCAGCAGCTTGGGACTGCACTCTGGAAACACCATATATTTT. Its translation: CASSLGLHSGNTIYF. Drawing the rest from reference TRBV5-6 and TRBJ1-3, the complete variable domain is DAGVTQSPTHLIKTRGQQVTLRCSPKSGHDTVSWYQQALGQGPQFIFQYYEEEERQRGNFPDRFSGHQFPNYSSELNVNALLLGDSALYLCASSLGLHSGNTIYFGEGSWLTVV.